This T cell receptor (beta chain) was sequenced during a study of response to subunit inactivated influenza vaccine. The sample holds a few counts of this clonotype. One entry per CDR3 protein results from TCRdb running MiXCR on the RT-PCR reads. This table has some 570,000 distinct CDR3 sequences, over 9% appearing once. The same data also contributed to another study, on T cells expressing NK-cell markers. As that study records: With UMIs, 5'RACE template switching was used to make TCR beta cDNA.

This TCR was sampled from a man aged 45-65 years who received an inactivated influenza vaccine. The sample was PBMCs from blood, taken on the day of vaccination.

The CDR3 reads CASRGAGAREQFF. DNA of the CDR3: TGTGCCAGCAGGGGAGCGGGAGCTAGGGAGCAGTTCTTC. The V call is TRBV27, the J call TRBJ2-1; 8 bases agree with TRBD2. With 6 bases clipped from V and 10 bases from J, the junction kept 8 bases outside the gene matches. The CDR3 extends over 13 amino acids. Germline CDR1 reads MNHEY; CDR2 reads SMNVEV (reference sequence).